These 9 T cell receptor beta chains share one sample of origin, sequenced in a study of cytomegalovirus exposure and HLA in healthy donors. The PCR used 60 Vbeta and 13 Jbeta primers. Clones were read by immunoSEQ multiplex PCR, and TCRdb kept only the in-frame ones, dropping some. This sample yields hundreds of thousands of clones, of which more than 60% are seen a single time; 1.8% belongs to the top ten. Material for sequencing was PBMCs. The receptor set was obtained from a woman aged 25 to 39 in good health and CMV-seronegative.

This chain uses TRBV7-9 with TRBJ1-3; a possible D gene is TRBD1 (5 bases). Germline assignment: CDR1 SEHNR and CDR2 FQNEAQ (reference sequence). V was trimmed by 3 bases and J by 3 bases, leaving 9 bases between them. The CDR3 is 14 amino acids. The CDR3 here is CASSFIDSGNTIYF. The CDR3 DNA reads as TGTGCCAGCAGCTTCATAGACAGTGGAAACACCATATATTTT.

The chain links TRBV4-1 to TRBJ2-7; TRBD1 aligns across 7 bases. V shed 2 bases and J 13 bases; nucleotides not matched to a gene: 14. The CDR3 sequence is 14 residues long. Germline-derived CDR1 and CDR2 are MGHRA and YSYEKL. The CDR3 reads CASSQTGTAPTQYF. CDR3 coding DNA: TGCGCCAGCAGCCAAACAGGGACAGCCCCTACCCAATACTTC.

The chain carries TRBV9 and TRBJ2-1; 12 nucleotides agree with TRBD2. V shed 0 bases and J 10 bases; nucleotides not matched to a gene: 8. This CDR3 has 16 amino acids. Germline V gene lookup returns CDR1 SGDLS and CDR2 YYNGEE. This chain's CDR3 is CASSVGLAGGGKEQFF. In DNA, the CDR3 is TGTGCCAGCAGCGTAGGGCTAGCGGGAGGGGGCAAGGAGCAGTTCTTC.

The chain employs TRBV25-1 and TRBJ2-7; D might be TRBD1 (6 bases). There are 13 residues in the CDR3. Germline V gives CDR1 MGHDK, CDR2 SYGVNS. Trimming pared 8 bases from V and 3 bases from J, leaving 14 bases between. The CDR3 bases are TGTGCCAGCGCGCCTTACAGGGTCTACGAGCAGTACTTC. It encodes CASAPYRVYEQYF.

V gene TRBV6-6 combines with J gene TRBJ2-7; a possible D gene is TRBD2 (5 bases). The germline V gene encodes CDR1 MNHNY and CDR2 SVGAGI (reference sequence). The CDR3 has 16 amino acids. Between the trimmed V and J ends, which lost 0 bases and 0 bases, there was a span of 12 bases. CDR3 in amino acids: CASSYSKRVDSYEQYF. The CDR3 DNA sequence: TGTGCCAGCAGTTACTCGAAGAGGGTCGACTCCTACGAGCAGTACTTC.

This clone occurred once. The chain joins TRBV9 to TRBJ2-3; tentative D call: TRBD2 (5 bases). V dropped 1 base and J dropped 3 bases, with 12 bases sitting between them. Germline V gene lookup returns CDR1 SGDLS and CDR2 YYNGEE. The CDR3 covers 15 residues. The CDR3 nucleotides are TGTGCCAGCAGCGTAACTGGGAGCCCTACAGATACGCAGTATTTT. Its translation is CASSVTGSPTDTQYF. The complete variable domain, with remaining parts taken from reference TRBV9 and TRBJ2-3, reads DSGVTQTPKHLITATGQRVTLRCSPRSGDLSVYWYQQSLDQGLQFLIQYYNGEERAKGNILERFSAQQFPDLHSELNLSSLELGDSALYFCASSVTGSPTDTQYFGPGTRLTVL.

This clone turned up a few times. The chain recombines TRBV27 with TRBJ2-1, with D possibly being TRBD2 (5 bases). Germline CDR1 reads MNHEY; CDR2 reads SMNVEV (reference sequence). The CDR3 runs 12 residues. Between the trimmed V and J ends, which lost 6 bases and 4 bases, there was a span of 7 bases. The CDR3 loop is CASSGEYNEQFF. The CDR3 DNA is TGTGCCAGCAGCGGGGAATACAATGAGCAGTTCTTC.

The CDR3 sequence is CASSGGLAGEYHKQYF. The CDR3 nucleotides read TGTGCCAGCAGCGGCGGACTAGCGGGAGAGTACCATAAGCAGTACTTC. The chain recombines TRBV9 with TRBJ2-7, with 13 bases identical to TRBD2. V shed 3 bases and J 8 bases; nucleotides not matched to a gene: 11. This CDR3 comprises 16 residues. Germline V gene data show CDR1 as SGDLS and CDR2 as YYNGEE.

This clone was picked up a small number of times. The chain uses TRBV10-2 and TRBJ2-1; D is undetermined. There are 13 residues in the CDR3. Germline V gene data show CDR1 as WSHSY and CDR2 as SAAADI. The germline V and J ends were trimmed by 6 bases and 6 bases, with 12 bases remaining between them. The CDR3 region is CASSSQVSNEQFF. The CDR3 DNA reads TGCGCCAGCAGCTCCCAGGTTAGCAATGAGCAGTTCTTC.